Sequencing of this T cell receptor beta chain was carried out in a study of shared clonotypes between healthy human individuals. Study overall: CD4 naive and CD4 memory each took three plates per donor, while CD8 naive took two and CD8 memory one.

Investigators divided CD4+ cells into CD45RA+ naive and CD45RA-negative memory subsets. Study findings and constraints: Non-shared clonotypes had lower generation probabilities than clonotypes shared by all four sorted-subset donors.

Details on this clone: Its antigen is undetermined.

Sequencing was performed with immunoSEQ multiplex PCR; in TCRdb, only in-frame clones are kept and a portion is missing. The table has 2 million to 2.5 million clones, just over 90% seen once. The sequenced sample was naive CD4+ T cells from PBMCs. Subset indicated: CD45RA+ positively selected. This TCR came from a man aged 18 to 30 in good health. Some clones in this sample may be carry-over from other donors' samples.

In nucleotides, the CDR3 is TGTGCCAGCAGCTTCGCTGGACAGAAGAACACTGAAGCTTTCTTT. Residues: CASSFAGQKNTEAFF. The chain carries TRBV5-4 and TRBJ1-1; tentatively, D is TRBD1 (6 bases). CDR1 SGHNT and CDR2 YYREEE come from the germline V gene (reference sequence). The CDR3 consists of 15 residues. Trimming took off 2 bases at V and 1 base at J, with 12 bases between the two ends.